The 2 T cell receptor beta chains below all came from one sample that was sequenced in a study of T-cell reconstitution after alpha-beta-depleted transplantation in children. The authors prepared the TCRbeta library with unique molecular identifiers. MiXCR, applied by TCRdb to the PCR reads, yields one record per CDR3 protein. The repertoire holds fewer than 250,000 distinct CDR3 sequences, with roughly 18% as singletons. Sequencing used PBMCs, mostly from graft donor cells, obtained 360 days after TCRalphabeta/CD19-depleted stem cell transplant. Every receptor here comes from a male patient aged 2-10 years who had a stem cell transplant for acute lymphoblastic leukemia, so the T cells may come from the graft donor.

This clonotype has ten or more counts. The DNA of the CDR3 is TGTGCCAGCAATCAAGCGGGGGACGGTGATGAGCAGTTCTTC. It specifies CASNQAGDGDEQFF. J is TRBJ2-1 and V is TRBV27; TRBD2 aligns across 8 bases. Per germline, CDR1 MNHEY and CDR2 SMNVEV (reference sequence). V was pared by 7 bases and J by 8 bases, with 10 bases of the junction left unmatched. The CDR3 is made up of 14 amino acids.

The gene calls are TRBV28 and TRBJ1-1; 9 nucleotides agree with TRBD1. Germline trimming cut 6 bases from V and 3 bases from J; bases unmatched to any gene: 11. The CDR3 has 16 amino acids. CDR1 and CDR2 from the germline V gene are MDHEN and SYDVKM. CDR3 amino acids: CASSSPPQGADTEAFF. CDR3 DNA: TGTGCCAGCAGCTCGCCTCCACAGGGGGCTGACACTGAAGCTTTCTTT.